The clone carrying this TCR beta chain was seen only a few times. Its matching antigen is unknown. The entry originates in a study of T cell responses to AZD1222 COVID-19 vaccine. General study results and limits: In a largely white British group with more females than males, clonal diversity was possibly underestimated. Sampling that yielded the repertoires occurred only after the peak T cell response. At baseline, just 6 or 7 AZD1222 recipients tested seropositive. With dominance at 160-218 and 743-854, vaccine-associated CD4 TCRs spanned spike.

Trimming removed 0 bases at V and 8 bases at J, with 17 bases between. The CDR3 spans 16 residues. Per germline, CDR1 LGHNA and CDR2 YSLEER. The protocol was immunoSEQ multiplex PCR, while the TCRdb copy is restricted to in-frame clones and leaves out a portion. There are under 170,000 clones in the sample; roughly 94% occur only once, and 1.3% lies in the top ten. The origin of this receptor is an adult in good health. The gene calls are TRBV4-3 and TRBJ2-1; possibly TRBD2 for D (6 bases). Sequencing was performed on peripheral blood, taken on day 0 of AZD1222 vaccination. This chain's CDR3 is CASSQELALAGHEQFF. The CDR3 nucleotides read TGCGCCAGCAGCCAAGAACTGGCACTAGCCGGCCATGAGCAGTTCTTC.